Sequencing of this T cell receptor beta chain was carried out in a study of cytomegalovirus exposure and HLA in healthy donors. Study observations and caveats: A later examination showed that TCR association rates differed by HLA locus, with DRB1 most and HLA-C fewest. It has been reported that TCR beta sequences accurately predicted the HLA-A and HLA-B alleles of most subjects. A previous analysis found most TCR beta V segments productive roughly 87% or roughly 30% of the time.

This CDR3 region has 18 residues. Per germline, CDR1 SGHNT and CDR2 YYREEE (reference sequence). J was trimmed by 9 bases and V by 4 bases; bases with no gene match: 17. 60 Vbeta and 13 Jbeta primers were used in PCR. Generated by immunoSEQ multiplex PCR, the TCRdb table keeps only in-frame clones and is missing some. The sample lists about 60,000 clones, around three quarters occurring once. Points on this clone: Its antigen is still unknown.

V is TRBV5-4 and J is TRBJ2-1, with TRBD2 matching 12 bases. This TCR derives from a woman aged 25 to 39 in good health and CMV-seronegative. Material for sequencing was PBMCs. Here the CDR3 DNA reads TGTGCCAGCAGCCTGGAGGCGTCGCTAGCGGGAGGGCCAGGTGAGCAGTTCTTC. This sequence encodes CASSLEASLAGGPGEQFF. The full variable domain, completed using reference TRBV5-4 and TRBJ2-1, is ETGVTQSPTHLIKTRGQQVTLRCSSQSGHNTVSWYQQALGQGPQFIFQYYREEENGRGNFPPRFSGLQFPNYSSELNVNALELDDSALYLCASSLEASLAGGPGEQFFGPGTRLTVL.